A selection of T cell receptor beta chains follows, all from one sample in a study of blood T cell repertoires in COVID-19. Profiled with immunoSEQ multiplex PCR; TCRdb holds only in-frame clones, not every one. The sample yields fewer than 150,000 clones, almost 85% seen once. The sample taken for sequencing was peripheral blood. The source of these receptors is a human donor in a cohort sampled during active COVID-19. Both conserved end residues are part of each CDR3. The D gene is left open where the match is weak. Clone size is stated in some rows and not others, as once, few, many or a class when expanded.

cdr3_length | j_call | v_call | d_call | clone_size | cdr3_nt | cdr3_aa
15 | TRBJ1-1 | TRBV14 | TRBD1 | - | TGTGCCAGCAGCCGACAGGGGGCCTTGAACACTGAAGCTTTCTTT | CASSRQGALNTEAFF
13 | TRBJ2-3 | TRBV12-3/TRBV12-4 | - | - | TGTGCCAGCAGGAGCGGTAGCGCAGATACGCAGTATTTT | CASRSGSADTQYF
14 | TRBJ2-7 | TRBV5-1 | - | - | TGCGCCAGCAGCCAACAGGGGGGGAGCTACGAGCAGTACTTC | CASSQQGGSYEQYF
13 | TRBJ2-3 | TRBV30 | - | - | TGTGCCTGGACTCTTACTAGCACAGATACGCAGTATTTT | CAWTLTSTDTQYF
17 | TRBJ2-2 | TRBV6-2/TRBV6-3 | TRBD2 | - | TGTGCCAGCAGTTGGTCTAGCGGGGATGCGAACACCGGGGAGCTGTTTTTT | CASSWSSGDANTGELFF
19 | TRBJ2-7 | TRBV5-8 | TRBD1 | - | TGTGCCAGCAGTGGTCTTAGCGTGGTGTGGGACAGGGGAATCTACGAGCAGTACTTC | CASSGLSVVWDRGIYEQYF
12 | TRBJ2-3 | TRBV7-9 | - | - | TGTGCCAGCAGCTTAGTTAGAGATACGCAGTATTTT | CASSLVRDTQYF
15 | TRBJ1-3 | TRBV7-9 | - | - | TGTGCCAGCAGCTTAGCGACAGGTTCTGGAAACACCATATATTTT | CASSLATGSGNTIYF
14 | TRBJ1-2 | TRBV6-5 | TRBD1 | - | TGTGCCAGCAGGTCCCAGGGGGGAGTCTATGGCTACACCTTC | CASRSQGGVYGYTF
17 | TRBJ2-3 | TRBV4-2 | - | - | TGTGCCAGCAGCCAAGTGCCGGGGGGCGCTAGCACAGATACGCAGTATTTT | CASSQVPGGASTDTQYF
17 | TRBJ1-2 | TRBV10-3 | TRBD1 | once | TGTGCCATCACCCACCCCCGGACAGGGGGCTGGCACGATGGCTACACCTTC | CAITHPRTGGWHDGYTF
16 | TRBJ1-2 | TRBV6-1 | TRBD1 | - | TGTGCCAGCAGTGAACCGGGACAGGGGGCGCCGTATGGCTACACCTTC | CASSEPGQGAPYGYTF
11 | TRBJ2-1 | TRBV29-1 | - | - | TGTTCAGGCGGGTCCTACAATGAGCAGTTCTTC | CSGGSYNEQFF
15 | TRBJ1-6 | TRBV11-2 | - | - | TGTGCCAGCAGCTTAGCCGGGATGGGTAATTCACCCCTCCACTTT | CASSLAGMGNSPLHF
17 | TRBJ2-4 | TRBV4-1 | TRBD1 | - | TGCGCCAGCAGCCGGCACATCTTGTCAGGGGGTGGAAACATTCAGTACTTC | CASSRHILSGGGNIQYF
14 | TRBJ2-2 | TRBV10-3 | - | - | TGTGCCATCACCAGCGGCCTGAACACCGGGGAGCTGTTTTTT | CAITSGLNTGELFF
14 | TRBJ1-2 | TRBV7-9 | TRBD1 | - | TGTGCCAGCAGCTTTTTCGACAGGGGATTGGGCTACACCTTC | CASSFFDRGLGYTF
13 | TRBJ1-2 | TRBV30 | TRBD1 | - | TGTGCCTGGAACAGGGGGACACACTATGGCTACACCTTC | CAWNRGTHYGYTF
16 | TRBJ2-1 | TRBV11-3 | TRBD2 | few | TGTGCCAGCAGCCCAGGAGTCCTAGCGGCAGGCAATGAGCAGTTCTTC | CASSPGVLAAGNEQFF
13 | TRBJ1-3 | TRBV7-8 | - | - | TGTGCCAGCAGCTTATTCCGGGGAAACACCATATATTTT | CASSLFRGNTIYF
17 | TRBJ2-1 | TRBV5-8 | - | few | TGTGCCAGCCTTCCCAGGGCGGACAAATCGCTTTACAATGAGCAGTTCTTC | CASLPRADKSLYNEQFF
14 | TRBJ2-1 | TRBV29-1 | TRBD1 | - | TGCAGCACAACGGACAGGGCCCGCGGAGATGAGCAGTTCTTC | CSTTDRARGDEQFF
14 | TRBJ2-7 | TRBV19 | - | - | TGTGCCAGTAGTATCGGGACTTCCTCCTACGAGCAGTACTTC | CASSIGTSSYEQYF
14 | TRBJ2-7 | TRBV13 | - | - | TGTGCCAGCTCTGTGGGGGGGCGACCCTACGAGCAGTACTTC | CASSVGGRPYEQYF
15 | TRBJ1-3 | TRBV6-1 | - | - | TGTGCCAGCAGTGAAGTCCCGGGGAGTGGAAACACCATATATTTT | CASSEVPGSGNTIYF
17 | TRBJ2-7 | TRBV7-9 | TRBD1 | few | TGTGCCAGCAGCAAAACAATGGGGCAGGACAGGTCCTACGAGCAGTACTTC | CASSKTMGQDRSYEQYF
14 | TRBJ2-7 | TRBV7-8 | - | few | TGTGCCAGCAGACGCGACAGGTTAGGCTACGAGCAGTACTTC | CASRRDRLGYEQYF
16 | TRBJ1-5 | TRBV30 | TRBD1 | - | TGTGCCTGGAGCCTGGGACAGAGTGGGTTTTTGCAGCCCCAGCATTTT | CAWSLGQSGFLQPQHF
14 | TRBJ1-5 | TRBV5-8 | - | few | TGTGCCAGCAGCTTGTACAGCTATCAGCAGCCCCAGCATTTT | CASSLYSYQQPQHF
15 | TRBJ1-1 | TRBV7-9 | - | - | TGTGCCAGCAGCCTCTCTAGAGGTCTTGGGACTGAAGCTTTCTTT | CASSLSRGLGTEAFF
12 | TRBJ2-2 | TRBV6-5 | - | - | TGTGCCAGCCAAGGGGTCACCGGGGAGCTGTTTTTT | CASQGVTGELFF
14 | TRBJ2-1 | TRBV5-1 | - | - | TGCGCCAGCAGCTTCGAGGGGGCGGGAAATGAGCAGTTCTTC | CASSFEGAGNEQFF
12 | TRBJ2-7 | TRBV6-5 | - | - | TGTGCCAGCAGGACTATTTGGGACGAGCAGTACTTC | CASRTIWDEQYF
14 | TRBJ2-2 | TRBV7-8 | - | - | TGTGCCAGCAGCTTAGGCGCAGAGGCCGGGGAGCTGTTTTTT | CASSLGAEAGELFF
14 | TRBJ2-1 | TRBV19 | TRBD2 | - | TGTGCCAGTAAGGAAATAGCGGGGGACAATGAGCAGTTCTTC | CASKEIAGDNEQFF
18 | TRBJ1-3 | TRBV7-2 | - | - | TGTGCCAGCAGCTTCGATAGCCGAATACCGCGCTCTGGAAACACCATATATTTT | CASSFDSRIPRSGNTIYF
13 | TRBJ2-7 | TRBV30 | - | - | TGTGCCTGGAGTCGATGGAAGGAGTACGAGCAGTACTTC | CAWSRWKEYEQYF
14 | TRBJ1-1 | TRBV7-9 | - | - | TGTGCCAGCAGCTTAGGCGTAGGGGACACTGAAGCTTTCTTT | CASSLGVGDTEAFF
18 | TRBJ2-4 | TRBV11-2 | - | - | TGTGCCAGCAGCTTAGACGTCTGGCGGGGAGTAGCCAAAAACATTCAGTACTTC | CASSLDVWRGVAKNIQYF
13 | TRBJ1-2 | TRBV5-4 | - | - | TGTGCCAGCAGCGTCGACAGGAACTATGGCTACACCTTC | CASSVDRNYGYTF
15 | TRBJ1-1 | TRBV15 | - | once | TGTGCCACCAGCAGAGGAACGATGGGGGGCACTGAAGCTTTCTTT | CATSRGTMGGTEAFF
17 | TRBJ1-3 | TRBV2 | - | - | TGTGCCAGCAGACGGACCACCGAGCCGACAGGCGGAAACACCATATATTTT | CASRRTTEPTGGNTIYF
14 | TRBJ2-3 | TRBV11-2 | TRBD2 | - | TGTGCCAGCAGCCGAGGGCGGGGGGCAGATACGCAGTATTTT | CASSRGRGADTQYF
12 | TRBJ1-1 | TRBV4-1 | - | few | TGCGCCAGCAGCCAAGAGGGGGGTAGAGCTTTCTTT | CASSQEGGRAFF
16 | TRBJ1-1 | TRBV9 | TRBD1 | - | TGTGCCAGCAGCTCCCCCGGGACAGGGCCGAACACTGAAGCTTTCTTT | CASSSPGTGPNTEAFF
17 | TRBJ2-1 | TRBV18 | TRBD1 | - | TGTGCCAGCTCACCACTCGACTCGGGACAGGGGGCATATGAGCAGTTCTTC | CASSPLDSGQGAYEQFF
15 | TRBJ1-4 | TRBV5-1 | - | - | TGCGCCAGCAGCGAACAGGGTCGTTCTAATGAAAAACTGTTTTTT | CASSEQGRSNEKLFF
18 | TRBJ2-4 | TRBV13 | - | once | TGTGCCAGCAGCTTCCGGACAGCCAGTCTTAGCGAAAAAAACATTCAGTACTTC | CASSFRTASLSEKNIQYF
13 | TRBJ2-7 | TRBV28 | TRBD1 | - | TGTGCCAGCAGAAACACAGGGGGCTACGAGCAGTACTTC | CASRNTGGYEQYF
16 | TRBJ2-1 | TRBV18 | TRBD2 | - | TGTGCCAGCTCACCAATAAGCGGGGGCTCCTACAATGAGCAGTTCTTC | CASSPISGGSYNEQFF
18 | TRBJ2-5 | TRBV9 | TRBD2 | - | TGTGCCAGCAGCGGGCCCTCTCCGGGACTAGCGGGGAAAGAGACCCAGTACTTC | CASSGPSPGLAGKETQYF
15 | TRBJ2-5 | TRBV5-1 | - | - | TGCGCCAGCAGCAGGGATAATGGCGAGGGAGAGACCCAGTACTTC | CASSRDNGEGETQYF
17 | TRBJ2-7 | TRBV10-1 | - | - | TGCGCCAGCAGTGAGGTGGTGAGTGGGCAGGGGGGCGACGAGCAGTACTTC | CASSEVVSGQGGDEQYF
15 | TRBJ2-2 | TRBV4-2 | - | many | TGTGCCAGCAGCCAAGTCACTGGGAACACCGGGGAGCTGTTTTTT | CASSQVTGNTGELFF